This T cell receptor beta chain was recovered during a study of cytomegalovirus exposure and HLA in healthy donors (dated by TCRdb to about 2017). At the level of the whole study: According to an earlier analysis of 587 of the donors, some 180 million T cells yielded 100 million or so unique TCR beta sequences and approximately 300 Gb of sequence data. The aim of the study was to test whether cataloging public T cell receptors could identify signatures of past pathogen exposure. HLA typing included class I and class II loci at four-digit resolution. All discovery cohort repertoires had been generated on a single sequencing platform. Besides the first cohort of 550 to 750 subjects, a separate validation cohort made up of 90 to 150 different subjects was used. Genome-wide SNP genotypes for about 55% of the roughly 670 donors were used in a later genetic analysis, which treated that subset as a discovery cohort. On average, 235,054 unique TCR beta nucleotide sequences were sequenced per donor among 398 genotyped donors of the cohort, with 15% to 20% of those sequences being non-productive. Four or five DR-DQ haplotypes were handled as single units for association and clustering because linkage in the cohort was strong. Approximately 300 gigabases of sequencing data and 70 million to 95 million unique TCR sequences made up an early release that covered nearly 650 HLA-typed donors. Of the approximately 400 genotyped donors, around 81% fell in the genetic ancestry cluster associated with self-reported Caucasian donors. In a later analysis, previously published TCR beta repertoires from roughly 710 donors were re-analyzed and high-resolution HLA genotyping was added so that TCR occurrence patterns could be studied. Alongside the repertoire data, information on donor age, sex, ethnicity and CMV serostatus was compiled. Rather than drawing on any new phenotypic data, the later analysis identified candidate immune exposures from TCR beta sequences and the way those sequences occurred across donors. An earlier analysis of approximately 580 of the donors used high-throughput TCR beta sequencing to judge whether each TCR beta V gene segment behaved as functional or pseudogenic. Typing coverage varied by locus: roughly 629-640 donors for A, B, C, DRB1 and DQB1; approximately 520 for DQA1; over 600 for DPA1; roughly 450 for DPB1. Using immunosequencing, the study profiled T cell repertoires from around 680 subjects and related those repertoires to cytomegalovirus serostatus. To predict cytomegalovirus infection status, the study combined high-throughput TCR immunosequencing, statistical association of individual TCRs with disease status, and machine learning.

The library came from the immunoSEQ multiplex PCR assay. A mixture of 60 forward primers for TCR Vbeta segments and 13 reverse primers for TCR Jbeta segments was used in the multiplex PCR. A multiplex PCR assay on genomic DNA amplified the CDR3 region of rearranged TCR beta genes. Amplified TCR beta libraries were sequenced as 87-base-pair reads on the Illumina HiSeq System. The paper's processing steps were these. Across the roughly 600 repertoires, a later analysis counted roughly 77 million unique TCR beta chains, around 10 million of which were shared by at least two donors. Raw reads were error-corrected and collapsed into unique sequences with a nearest-neighbor algorithm that merged closely related sequences to remove PCR and sequencing errors. CDR3 sequences were aligned to IMGT reference sequences to assign V, D and J gene segments. Each retained sequence needed at least a six-nucleotide match to both a V gene segment and a J gene segment. Rearrangements were classified as productive when the CDR3 lacked stop codons and remained in frame with V and J, and all other rearrangements were classified as non-productive. CDR3 was defined according to IMGT convention as the region running from the second conserved V-encoded cysteine to the conserved J-encoded phenylalanine. In an earlier analysis of 587 of the donors, sequences lacking an unambiguous match to a single V gene segment were excluded. An earlier analysis of several hundred of the donors called V segments functional above 56.7% productive rearrangements and segregating when the between-donor standard deviation exceeded 5%. A statistical classification framework was built for diagnosing cytomegalovirus status from the catalog of TCR beta chain sequences. A later analysis assigned V and J genes by comparing TCR nucleotide sequences with IMGT/GENE-DB human TR gene sequences. Using the TCRdist pipeline, a later analysis assigned CDR3 sequences along with most-parsimonious VDJ recombination scenarios. In a later analysis, each TCR beta chain was defined by its CDR3 amino acid sequence together with its V-gene family, and reads without a unique V-gene family were excluded. In a later analysis, fewer than 650 highly shared, low-generation-probability nucleotide sequences were removed to address suspected cross-contamination and a sequencing artifact. A later analysis calculated a clonal expansion index for each public chain from normalized within-repertoire ranks of inferred template counts. In a later analysis, generation probabilities were computed with a VDJ recombination model fitted to out-of-frame rearrangements, and the resulting probabilities were checked against IGoR. In a later analysis, hypergeometric tests were used to score TCR-TCR, TCR-HLA and TCR-CMV co-occurrence, with a repertoire-size bias correction applied to TCR pairs. To estimate false discovery rates, a later analysis permuted the HLA or CMV assignments 20 times. In a later analysis, co-occurring TCRs were grouped using DBSCAN, with TCRdist sequence similarity added in when clustering inside HLA-allele-positive subsets. Repertoires with fewer than 30,000 or more than 120,000 public chains, plus five repertoires with anomalous nucleotide sharing, were excluded from co-occurrence clustering. TCRdb mirrors the immuneACCESS table, restricted to in-frame sequences. Some clones are absent from its copies; in checked studies, under half trace to an unresolved V gene, and the reason for the others is unknown. V, J and clone size derive from that table, while D and trimming were established from the DNA sequence. The sample table shows approximately 170,000 clones, and roughly 80% are seen once. The ten largest account for 4.9% of the sample.

What the study reported, not specific to this receptor: A later analysis reported that several top co-occurrence clusters appeared linked to parvovirus B19, influenza, CMV and Epstein-Barr virus. A cluster of highly shared sequence variants was judged likely to be a technical artifact of the sequencing pipeline. In an earlier analysis of fewer than 700 of the donors, most TCR beta V segments appeared in productive rearrangements about 87% or about 30% of the time, broadly matching IMGT annotations. In a later genetic analysis, a missense DCLRE1C variant was associated with V-gene and J-gene trimming of TCR beta chains, and the association was replicated in an independent cohort. Across donors, most TCR sequences were observed very rarely, whereas some public TCRs were present in many individuals. A later analysis found that HLA-associated TCR beta chains were more clonally expanded and had lower generation probabilities than equally common non-associated chains. The classifier was reported to diagnose cytomegalovirus status with high specificity and sensitivity in both the original cohort and the validation cohort. Because counts were too low, around 18 rarely observed V segments, including chromosome 9 orphons, were left out of the earlier analysis of roughly 600 of the donors. According to a later analysis, TCR association rates differed among HLA loci, with DRB1 alleles showing the most associated TCRs and HLA-C alleles showing the fewest. A further reported finding was that TCR beta sequences accurately predicted the HLA-A and HLA-B alleles for most subjects in the first cohort. The cohort was sequenced for TCR beta chains only, and without alpha or paired-chain data the features that could be detected were limited. HLA typing was unavailable for some donors at each locus, so association tests used only the typed subset. A later genetic analysis reported fewer N-insertions in productive TCRs among donors in an Asian-associated ancestry cluster than the roughly 620-donor mean. When HLA alleles, especially DR and DQ, strongly co-occurred, attributing TCR associations to individual alleles was difficult. Presence/absence analyses assumed roughly uniform sequencing depth across donors, an assumption that may not hold. Some IMGT-functional V segments, including TRBV6-2 and TRBV6-3, could not be told apart with the 87-base-pair reads, so those segments were excluded. CMV serostatus was the only immune exposure information available for the cohort. At a false discovery rate of 0.05, a later analysis linked fewer than 20,000 TCR beta sequences to specific HLA alleles. The authors suggested that the approach could potentially be extended to other disease states and immunological phenotypes. In vitro tests confirmed that a few of the cytomegalovirus-associated TCR beta chains recognize cytomegalovirus antigens. Correlated functional status among segregating V segments might be attributable to linkage disequilibrium, but an unknown experimental factor could not be ruled out. A later analysis found that most CMV-associated TCR beta chains appeared HLA-restricted, with HLA associations seemingly driven largely by CMV exposure. The study listed around 160 TCR beta chains as associated with cytomegalovirus.

In its sample, this clone was seen many times. Its cognate antigen has yet to be identified. Base qualities are missing; no much larger clone stands one base away. CDR1 SQVTM and CDR2 ANQGSEA were looked up in the germline V gene. Cut back by 4 bases and 3 bases, the V and J ends lie 9 bases apart. From cysteine to phenylalanine, the CDR3 is 12 amino acids long. Only the CDR3 part of the read is kept: 36 bases, read in frame from the first base. The cohort comprised fewer than 700 healthy bone marrow donors. At the time of sampling, every cohort member was nominally healthy, though immune exposures that went unrecorded were likely present. The donor tested CMV seronegative and was one of the 352 seronegative cohort members. Every donor gave a peripheral blood sample, and the peripheral blood mononuclear cells from that sample were used for TCR beta sequencing. Genomic DNA was extracted from the blood cell samples with the Qiagen DNeasy Blood Extraction Kit.

The sequence came from a male donor in good health and CMV-seronegative. In this chain, TRBV29-1 is recombined with TRBJ1-1, with no confident D gene call. The specimen sequenced was PBMCs. For the CDR3, the sequence is CSVVPRDTEAFF. The nucleotide sequence is TGCAGCGTTGTCCCGCGCGACACTGAAGCTTTCTTT.